In this sample, the clone carrying this T cell receptor (beta chain) turned up a few times. The data belong to a study of blood T cell repertoires in COVID-19. Looking at the study overall: Sample material is recorded as cDNA or gDNA derived from T cells, B-cell-depleted T cells, or PBMCs.

Methods used by the authors: For nucleated cells, counts were estimated from reference gene primer amplification. Generated by immunoSEQ multiplex PCR, the TCRdb table keeps only in-frame clones and is missing some. The V and J calls and the clone size are those of that table, but D and trimming were determined from the DNA. The data contain about 480,000 clones, approximately 89% of them singletons. CDR3 length: 14 residues. Trimming cost V 2 bases and J 1 base; bases outside gene matches: 0. Looked up from germline, CDR1 is MRHNA and CDR2 is SNTAGT. The gene calls are TRBV6-4 and TRBJ2-3, with 7 positions matching TRBD2. The TCR comes from a man between 18 and 35 years old with COVID-19, enrolled during active disease. The sequenced material came from peripheral blood. CDR3 nucleotides: TGTGCCAGCAGTGACGGGGGGGGCACAGATACGCAGTATTTT. This translates into CASSDGGGTDTQYF.